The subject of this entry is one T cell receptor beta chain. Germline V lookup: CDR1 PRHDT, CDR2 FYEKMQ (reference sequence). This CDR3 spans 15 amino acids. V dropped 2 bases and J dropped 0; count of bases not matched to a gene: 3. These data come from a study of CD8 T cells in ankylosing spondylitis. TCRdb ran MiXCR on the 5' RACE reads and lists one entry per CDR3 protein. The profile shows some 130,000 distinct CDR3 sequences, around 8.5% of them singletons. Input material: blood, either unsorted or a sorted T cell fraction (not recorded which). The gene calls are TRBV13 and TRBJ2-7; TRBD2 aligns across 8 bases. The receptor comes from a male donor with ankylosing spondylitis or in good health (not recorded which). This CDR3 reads CASSLKAGASYEQYF. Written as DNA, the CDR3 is TGTGCCAGCAGCTTAAAAGCGGGAGCCTCCTACGAGCAGTACTTC. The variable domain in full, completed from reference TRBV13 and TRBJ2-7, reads AAGVIQSPRHLIKEKRETATLKCYPIPRHDTVYWYQQGPGQDPQFLISFYEKMQSDKGSIPDRFSAQQFSDYHSELNMSSLELGDSALYFCASSLKAGASYEQYFGPGTRLTVT.